A selection of T cell receptor beta chains follows, all from one sample in a study of T-cell memory formation after mild COVID-19. MiXCR, run by TCRdb on the 5' RACE reads, gives a single entry per CDR3 protein. The table lists about 360,000 distinct CDR3 sequences, over 13% of them singletons, with approximately 20% in the top ten. Sample: PBMCs or a T cell subset sorted from them (not recorded which). The receptors originated from a man between 18 and 29 years old who had mild COVID-19 (a few samples of this study predate the infection). Cell type and time point are not known. CDR3s include the opening cysteine and the closing phenylalanine or tryptophan. A D gene is named only where the DNA matches it firmly. The size entry is marked missing in some rows and otherwise reads once, few, many or a size class.

J: TRBJ2-1; V: TRBV7-3; D: TRBD2; size: many; DNA: TGTGCCAGCAGCTTACTCCCGGGGGGGCCGAACAATGAGCAGTTCTTC; CDR3: CASSLLPGGPNNEQFF
J: TRBJ2-5; V: TRBV20-1; D: NA; size: many; DNA: TGCAGTGCTAAGGGACCTGGGGAGACCCAGTACTTC; CDR3: CSAKGPGETQYF
J: TRBJ2-6; V: TRBV5-1; D: NA; size: few; DNA: TGCGCCAGCAGCCCAATGAGCCTGACTGGGGCCAACGTCCTGACTTTC; CDR3: CASSPMSLTGANVLTF
J: TRBJ2-7; V: TRBV5-5; D: TRBD1; size: NA; DNA: TGTGCCAGCAGCTGGGGGACAGGGGCGGGCGAGCAGTACTTC; CDR3: CASSWGTGAGEQYF
J: TRBJ2-5; V: TRBV11-2; D: NA; size: few; DNA: TGTGCCAGCAGCTTAGATTACGGAGGAGAGACCCAGTACTTC; CDR3: CASSLDYGGETQYF
J: TRBJ1-5; V: TRBV24-1; D: NA; size: few; DNA: TGTGCCACCAGTGAGAAACAGGGAAATCAGCCCCAGCATTTT; CDR3: CATSEKQGNQPQHF
J: TRBJ2-1; V: TRBV20-1; D: NA; size: NA; DNA: TGCAGTGCGACTAGATACAATGAGCAGTTCTTC; CDR3: CSATRYNEQFF
J: TRBJ1-6; V: TRBV7-9; D: NA; size: few; DNA: TGTGCCAGCAGCTTTAATAATTCACCCCTCCACTTT; CDR3: CASSFNNSPLHF
J: TRBJ2-4; V: TRBV23-1; D: TRBD1; size: NA; DNA: TGCGCCAGCAGTCAAGTCGGGACAGAAAACATTCAGTACTTC; CDR3: CASSQVGTENIQYF
J: TRBJ2-7; V: TRBV6-2/TRBV6-3; D: TRBD2; size: few; DNA: TGTGCCAGCAGTTGGAGCGGGGGGGCCCCCTACGAGCAGTACTTC; CDR3: CASSWSGGAPYEQYF
J: TRBJ1-1; V: TRBV3-2; D: NA; size: NA; DNA: TGTGCCAGCAGCCTCCCAAATGGCGGCGTAAGGGCCAAGTTGGGGAACACTGAAGCTTTCTTT; CDR3: CASSLPNGGVRAKLGNTEAFF
J: TRBJ2-1; V: TRBV10-3; D: NA; size: NA; DNA: TGTGCCATCAGTGAGTCAGCAGCCTACAATGAGCAGTTCTTC; CDR3: CAISESAAYNEQFF
J: TRBJ2-3; V: TRBV6-6; D: NA; size: NA; DNA: TGTGCCAGCAGTTATAGCGTCACAGATACGCAGTATTTT; CDR3: CASSYSVTDTQYF
J: TRBJ1-1; V: TRBV9; D: NA; size: few; DNA: TGTGCCAGCACCTCGAGCCCGAACACTGAAGCTTTCTTT; CDR3: CASTSSPNTEAFF
J: TRBJ2-3; V: TRBV7-8; D: NA; size: few; DNA: TGTGCCAGCAGCTTACAGGGGGGCCGGGACACAGATACGCAGTATTTT; CDR3: CASSLQGGRDTDTQYF
J: TRBJ2-3; V: TRBV7-2; D: TRBD2; size: NA; DNA: TGTGCCACTCGGCAGCGGGGTAGCACAGATACGCAGTATTTT; CDR3: CATRQRGSTDTQYF
J: TRBJ2-5; V: TRBV7-6; D: TRBD2; size: NA; DNA: TGTGCCAGCAGCCTCGGGGGGGCGCTGGAGACCCAGTACTTC; CDR3: CASSLGGALETQYF
J: TRBJ2-1; V: TRBV5-6; D: NA; size: many; DNA: TGTGCCAGCAGCTTGGGGGCCCCCAATGAGCAGTTCTTC; CDR3: CASSLGAPNEQFF
J: TRBJ1-4; V: TRBV5-1; D: TRBD1; size: NA; DNA: TGCGCCAGCAGCCGGGAGACAGGGGGAAATGAAAAACTGTTTTTT; CDR3: CASSRETGGNEKLFF
J: TRBJ1-2; V: TRBV28; D: NA; size: few; DNA: TGTGCCAGCAGACGGGACAATAACTATGGCTACACCTTC; CDR3: CASRRDNNYGYTF
J: TRBJ2-1; V: TRBV4-3; D: TRBD2; size: NA; DNA: TGCGCCAGCAGCCACGGACTAGCGGGGGGGGATTACAATGAGCAGTTCTTC; CDR3: CASSHGLAGGDYNEQFF
J: TRBJ1-6; V: TRBV5-6; D: NA; size: few; DNA: TGTGCCAGCAGCGACAGGAGAGTGAGCTCCTATAATTCACCCCTCCACTTT; CDR3: CASSDRRVSSYNSPLHF
J: TRBJ2-5; V: TRBV6-5; D: NA; size: many; DNA: TGTGCCAGCAGTTACTCGACTGGGGTCCCAGAGACCCAGTACTTC; CDR3: CASSYSTGVPETQYF
J: TRBJ1-4; V: TRBV6-4; D: TRBD1; size: NA; DNA: TGTGCCAGCAGTGGGGGACAGAACCACCCTAATGAAAAACTGTTTTTT; CDR3: CASSGGQNHPNEKLFF
J: TRBJ2-2; V: TRBV4-3; D: TRBD2; size: few; DNA: TGCGCCAGCAGCCAACCTAGCGGGGGGTCTGGAACCGGGGAGCTGTTTTTT; CDR3: CASSQPSGGSGTGELFF
J: TRBJ2-5; V: TRBV10-3; D: NA; size: few; DNA: TGTGCCATCAGTGCCCCATCTCAGCGGGAGACCCAGTACTTC; CDR3: CAISAPSQRETQYF
J: TRBJ1-2; V: TRBV4-3; D: NA; size: few; DNA: TGCGCCAGCAGCCAAGAATTGCAGGGTGGCGGCTACACCTTC; CDR3: CASSQELQGGGYTF
J: TRBJ2-1; V: TRBV29-1; D: NA; size: many; DNA: TGCAGCGTCAACTTGCTCTACAATGAGCAGTTCTTC; CDR3: CSVNLLYNEQFF
J: TRBJ2-2; V: TRBV6-5; D: NA; size: NA; DNA: TGTGCCAACACTCCCGGGACGGAAAACACCGGGGAGCTGTTTTTT; CDR3: CANTPGTENTGELFF
J: TRBJ1-6; V: TRBV9; D: NA; size: NA; DNA: TGTGCCAGCAGCGTAGTTAGTAGTTCACCCCTCCACTTT; CDR3: CASSVVSSSPLHF
J: TRBJ1-6; V: TRBV6-2/TRBV6-3; D: NA; size: NA; DNA: TGTGCCAGCAGAGACGTATACTTGGACCTCAATAATTCACCCCTCCACTTT; CDR3: CASRDVYLDLNNSPLHF
J: TRBJ2-5; V: TRBV7-9; D: NA; size: few; DNA: TGTGCCAGCAGCCCGACAGTGGGATTGGGCCAAGAGACCCAGTACTTC; CDR3: CASSPTVGLGQETQYF
J: TRBJ2-5; V: TRBV20-1; D: TRBD2; size: few; DNA: TGCAGTGCTAGAGGGACTAGCGGGGGATCCTGGCAAGAGACCCAGTACTTC; CDR3: CSARGTSGGSWQETQYF
J: TRBJ1-5; V: TRBV7-2; D: TRBD1; size: NA; DNA: TGTGCCAGCAGCGGACAGGCTCACTTCAATCAGCCCCAGCATTTT; CDR3: CASSGQAHFNQPQHF
J: TRBJ2-1; V: TRBV28; D: TRBD1; size: once; DNA: TGTGCCAGCAGTCGTACCAGGACAGGCTATGAGCAGTTCTTC; CDR3: CASSRTRTGYEQFF
J: TRBJ1-3; V: TRBV4-1; D: NA; size: few; DNA: TGCGCCAGCAGCCCCCCCGGCCGTAAAAACACCATATATTTT; CDR3: CASSPPGRKNTIYF
J: TRBJ2-2; V: TRBV5-5; D: TRBD2; size: many; DNA: TGTGCCAGCAGCTACGGACTAGCGGGGTCCACCGGGGAGCTGTTTTTT; CDR3: CASSYGLAGSTGELFF
J: TRBJ1-1; V: TRBV20-1; D: NA; size: NA; DNA: TGCAGTGCTAGAGCCCCAGGGGAGGCTTTCTTT; CDR3: CSARAPGEAFF
J: TRBJ1-5; V: TRBV24-1; D: TRBD1; size: few; DNA: TGTGCCACCAGTGATCACGGGACAGGGAACAATCAGCCCCAGCATTTT; CDR3: CATSDHGTGNNQPQHF
J: TRBJ1-2; V: TRBV6-2/TRBV6-3; D: NA; size: NA; DNA: TGTGCCAGCAATCACCGGGGAACAAACAAGGGCTACACCTTC; CDR3: CASNHRGTNKGYTF
J: TRBJ1-1; V: TRBV5-1; D: NA; size: few; DNA: TGCGCCAGCAGCTTAGGGTGGAACACTGAAGCTTTCTTT; CDR3: CASSLGWNTEAFF
J: TRBJ2-6; V: TRBV20-1; D: TRBD1; size: few; DNA: TGCAGTGCCGTCGGACAGGGGTGGGCTGGGGCCAACGTCCTGACTTTC; CDR3: CSAVGQGWAGANVLTF
J: TRBJ2-3; V: TRBV5-1; D: NA; size: NA; DNA: TGCGCCAGCAGCTTGTCACTAGGCCCCGCAGATACGCAGTATTTT; CDR3: CASSLSLGPADTQYF
J: TRBJ2-7; V: TRBV6-5; D: TRBD2; size: few; DNA: TGTGCCAGCAGTTACCGGACTAGCGGGGGGCCGGAGTACTTC; CDR3: CASSYRTSGGPEYF
J: TRBJ1-1; V: TRBV27; D: NA; size: many; DNA: TGTGCCAGCAGTTACCTGGGGAACACTGAAGCTTTCTTT; CDR3: CASSYLGNTEAFF